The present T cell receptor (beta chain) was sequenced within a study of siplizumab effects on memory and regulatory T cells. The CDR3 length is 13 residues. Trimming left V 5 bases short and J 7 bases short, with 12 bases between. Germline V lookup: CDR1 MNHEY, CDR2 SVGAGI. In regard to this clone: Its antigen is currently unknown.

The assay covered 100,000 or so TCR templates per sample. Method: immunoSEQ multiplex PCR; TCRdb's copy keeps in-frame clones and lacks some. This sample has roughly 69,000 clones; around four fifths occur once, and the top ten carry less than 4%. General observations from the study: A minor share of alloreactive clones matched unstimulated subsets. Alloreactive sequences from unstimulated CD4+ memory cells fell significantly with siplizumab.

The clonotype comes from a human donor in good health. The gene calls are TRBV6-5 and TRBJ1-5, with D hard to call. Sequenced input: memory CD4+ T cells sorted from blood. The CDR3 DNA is TGTGCCAGCAGTGTTGAAGGGCGGCAGCCCCAGCATTTT. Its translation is CASSVEGRQPQHF.